This TCR beta chain was identified in a study of cytomegalovirus exposure and HLA in healthy donors. Primers included in the PCR were 60 Vbeta and 13 Jbeta primers. Assay used: immunoSEQ multiplex PCR; TCRdb lists only in-frame clones, some missing. The sample has roughly 160,000 clones, over 80% seen once. CDR1 SGHRS and CDR2 YFSETQ come from the germline V gene. CDR3 size: 17 residues. V lost 4 bases to trimming and J lost 4 bases, with 23 bases between them. Remarks on this clone: Its antigen remains unidentified.

Study-level findings and limits: The authors confirmed in vitro that three CMV-associated chains were specific for CMV antigens. Later analysis found that TCR beta chains associated with HLA were more clonally expanded than other, equally common chains.

Input material: PBMCs. The V and J genes are TRBV5-1 and TRBJ1-1; tentatively, D is TRBD1 (5 bases). This receptor was obtained from a boy aged 2 to 9 in good health and CMV-seronegative. CDR3: CASSRGGGGFRGTEAFF. The CDR3, as DNA: TGCGCCAGCAGCCGTGGTGGTGGTGGATTTAGGGGCACTGAAGCTTTCTTT.